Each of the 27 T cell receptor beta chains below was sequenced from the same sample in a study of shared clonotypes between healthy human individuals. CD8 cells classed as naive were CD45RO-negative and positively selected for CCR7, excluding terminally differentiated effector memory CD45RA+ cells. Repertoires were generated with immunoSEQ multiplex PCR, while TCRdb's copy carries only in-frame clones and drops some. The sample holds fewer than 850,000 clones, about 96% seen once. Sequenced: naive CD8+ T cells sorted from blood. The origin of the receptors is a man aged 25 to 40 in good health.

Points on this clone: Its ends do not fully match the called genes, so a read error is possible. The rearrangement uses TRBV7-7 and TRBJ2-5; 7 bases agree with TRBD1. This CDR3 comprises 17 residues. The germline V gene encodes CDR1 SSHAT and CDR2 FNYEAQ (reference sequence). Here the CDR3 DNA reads TGTGCTAGCAGCCTAATACAAACAGGGGACGTTAGAGAGACCCAGTACTTC. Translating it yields CASSLIQTGDVRETQYF.

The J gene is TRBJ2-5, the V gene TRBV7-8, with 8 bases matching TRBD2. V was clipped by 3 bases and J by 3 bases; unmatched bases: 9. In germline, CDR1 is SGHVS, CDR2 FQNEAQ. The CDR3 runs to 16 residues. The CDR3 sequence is CASSFLFSGAKETQYF. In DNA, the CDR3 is TGTGCCAGCAGCTTCCTTTTTAGCGGGGCGAAAGAGACCCAGTACTTC.

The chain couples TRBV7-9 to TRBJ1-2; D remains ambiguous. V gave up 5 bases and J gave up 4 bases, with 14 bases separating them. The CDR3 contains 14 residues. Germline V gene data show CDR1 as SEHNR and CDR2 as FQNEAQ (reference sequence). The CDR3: CASSLSDPAYGYTF. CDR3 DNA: TGTGCCAGCAGCCTATCCGATCCTGCCTATGGCTACACCTTC.

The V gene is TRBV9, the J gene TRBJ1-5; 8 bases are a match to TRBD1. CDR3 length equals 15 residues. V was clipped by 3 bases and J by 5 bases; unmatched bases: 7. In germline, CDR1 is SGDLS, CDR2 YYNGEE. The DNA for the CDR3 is TGTGCCAGCAGCGAGGGGGGACAGGAGGATCAGCCCCAGCATTTT. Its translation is CASSEGGQEDQPQHF.

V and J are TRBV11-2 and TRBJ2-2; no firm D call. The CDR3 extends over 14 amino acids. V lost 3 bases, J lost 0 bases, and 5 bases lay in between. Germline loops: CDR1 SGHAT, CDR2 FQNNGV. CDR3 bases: TGTGCCAGCAGCTTTCCCACGAACACCGGGGAGCTGTTTTTT. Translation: CASSFPTNTGELFF.

The CDR3 DNA reads TGTGCCAGCAGCTACGGCGGGACCCTGTTCACAGATACGCAGTATTTT. Protein: CASSYGGTLFTDTQYF. The chain combines TRBV11-2 with TRBJ2-3; TRBD2 might be the D (6 bases). Looked up from germline, CDR1 is SGHAT and CDR2 is FQNNGV. The CDR3 extends over 16 amino acids. The V end lost 4 bases, the J end lost 2 bases, and 16 bases lay between the germline ends.

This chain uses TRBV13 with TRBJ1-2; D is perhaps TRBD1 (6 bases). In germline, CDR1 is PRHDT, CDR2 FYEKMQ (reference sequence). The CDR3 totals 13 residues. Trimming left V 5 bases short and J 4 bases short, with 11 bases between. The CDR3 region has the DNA TGTGCCAGCAGCCAACAGGGAGGCTATGGCTACACCTTC. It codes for CASSQQGGYGYTF.

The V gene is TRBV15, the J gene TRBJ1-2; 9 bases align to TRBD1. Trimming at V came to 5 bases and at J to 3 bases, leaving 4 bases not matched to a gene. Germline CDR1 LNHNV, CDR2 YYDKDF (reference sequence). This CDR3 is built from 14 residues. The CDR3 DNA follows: TGTGCCACCAGCGTCGACAGGGGGGACTATGGCTACACCTTC. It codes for CATSVDRGDYGYTF.

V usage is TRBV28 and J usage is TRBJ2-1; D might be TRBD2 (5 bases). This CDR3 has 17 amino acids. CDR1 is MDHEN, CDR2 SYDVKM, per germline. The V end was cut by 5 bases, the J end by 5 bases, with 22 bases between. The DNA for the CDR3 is TGTGCCAGCAGTCGCCCACCCCGGGGTCAGTTCCACAATGAGCAGTTCTTC. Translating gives CASSRPPRGQFHNEQFF. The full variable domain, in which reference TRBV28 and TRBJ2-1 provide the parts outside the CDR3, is DVKVTQSSRYLVKRTGEKVFLECVQDMDHENMFWYRQDPGLGLRLIYFSYDVKMKEKGDIPEGYSVSREKKERFSLILESASTNQTSMYLCASSRPPRGQFHNEQFFGPGTRLTVL.

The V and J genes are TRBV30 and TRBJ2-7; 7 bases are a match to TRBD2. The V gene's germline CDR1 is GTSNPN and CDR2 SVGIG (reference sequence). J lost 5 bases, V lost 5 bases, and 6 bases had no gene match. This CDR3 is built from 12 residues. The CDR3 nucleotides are TGTGCCTGGGGTGGCGGGAGCGACGAGCAGTACTTC. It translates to CAWGGGSDEQYF. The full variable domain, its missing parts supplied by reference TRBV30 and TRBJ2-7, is SQTIHQWPATLVQPVGSPLSLECTVEGTSNPNLYWYRQAAGRGLQLLFYSVGIGQISSEVPQNLSASRPQDRQFILSSKKLLLSDSGFYLCAWGGGSDEQYFGPGTRLTVT.

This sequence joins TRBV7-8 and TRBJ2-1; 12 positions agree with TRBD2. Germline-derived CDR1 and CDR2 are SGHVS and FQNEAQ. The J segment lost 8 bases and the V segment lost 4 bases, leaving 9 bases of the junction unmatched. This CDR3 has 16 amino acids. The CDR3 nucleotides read TGTGCCAGCAGCTCGGAGACTAGCGGGAGAGGTGATGAGCAGTTCTTC. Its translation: CASSSETSGRGDEQFF.

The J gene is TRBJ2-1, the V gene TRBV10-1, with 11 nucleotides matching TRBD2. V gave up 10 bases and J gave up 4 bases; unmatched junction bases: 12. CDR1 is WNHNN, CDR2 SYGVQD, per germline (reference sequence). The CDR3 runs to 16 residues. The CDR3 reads CATPNPGLAGYNEQFF. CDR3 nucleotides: TGCGCCACCCCGAACCCCGGACTAGCGGGTTACAATGAGCAGTTCTTC.

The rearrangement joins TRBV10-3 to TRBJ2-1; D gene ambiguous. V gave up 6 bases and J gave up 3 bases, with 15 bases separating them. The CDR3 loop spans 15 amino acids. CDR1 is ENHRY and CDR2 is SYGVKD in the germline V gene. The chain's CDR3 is CAISPRENYYNEQFF. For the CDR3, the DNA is TGTGCCATCAGCCCGCGAGAGAACTACTACAATGAGCAGTTCTTC.

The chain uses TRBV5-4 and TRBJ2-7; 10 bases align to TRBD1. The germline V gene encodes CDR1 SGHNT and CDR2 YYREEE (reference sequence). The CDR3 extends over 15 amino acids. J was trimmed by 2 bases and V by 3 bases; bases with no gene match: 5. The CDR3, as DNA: TGTGCCAGCAGCTCCGGGACAGGGGTAACCTACGAGCAGTACTTC. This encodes CASSSGTGVTYEQYF. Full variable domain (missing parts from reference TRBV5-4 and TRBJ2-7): ETGVTQSPTHLIKTRGQQVTLRCSSQSGHNTVSWYQQALGQGPQFIFQYYREEENGRGNFPPRFSGLQFPNYSSELNVNALELDDSALYLCASSSGTGVTYEQYFGPGTRLTVT.

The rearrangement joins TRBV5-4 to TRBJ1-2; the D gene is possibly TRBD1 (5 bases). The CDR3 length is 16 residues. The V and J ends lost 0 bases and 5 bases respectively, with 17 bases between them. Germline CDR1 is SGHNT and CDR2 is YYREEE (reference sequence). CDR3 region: CASSLEVGLGQYGYTF. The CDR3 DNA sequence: TGTGCCAGCAGCTTGGAGGTCGGGCTCGGACAATATGGCTACACCTTC.

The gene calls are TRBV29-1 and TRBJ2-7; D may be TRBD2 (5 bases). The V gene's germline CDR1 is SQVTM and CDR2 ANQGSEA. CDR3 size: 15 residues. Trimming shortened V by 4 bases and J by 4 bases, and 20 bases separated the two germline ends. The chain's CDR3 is CSVGKAGAEAYEQYF. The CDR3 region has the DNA TGCAGCGTTGGCAAAGCAGGAGCGGAGGCTTACGAGCAGTACTTC.

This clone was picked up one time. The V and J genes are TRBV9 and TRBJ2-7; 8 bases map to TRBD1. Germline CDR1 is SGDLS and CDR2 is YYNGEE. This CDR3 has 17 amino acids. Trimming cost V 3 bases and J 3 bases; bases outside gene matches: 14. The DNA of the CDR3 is TGTGCCAGCAGCGAGGGCGGTATGACAGGGGCTGACTACGAGCAGTACTTC. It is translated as CASSEGGMTGADYEQYF.

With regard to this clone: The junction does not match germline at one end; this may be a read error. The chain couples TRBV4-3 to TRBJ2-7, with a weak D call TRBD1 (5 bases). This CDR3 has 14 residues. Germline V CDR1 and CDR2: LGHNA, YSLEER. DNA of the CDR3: TGCGCCAGCAGCCCTAGGGGCCGCTCCTACGGGCAGTACTTC. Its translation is CASSPRGRSYGQYF.

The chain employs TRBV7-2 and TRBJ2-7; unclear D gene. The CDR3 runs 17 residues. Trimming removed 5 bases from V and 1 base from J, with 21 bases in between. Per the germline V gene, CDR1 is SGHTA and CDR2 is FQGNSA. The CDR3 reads CASSPGPFPRSSYEQYF. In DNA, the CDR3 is TGTGCCAGCAGCCCCGGGCCTTTCCCTAGAAGTTCCTACGAGCAGTACTTC.

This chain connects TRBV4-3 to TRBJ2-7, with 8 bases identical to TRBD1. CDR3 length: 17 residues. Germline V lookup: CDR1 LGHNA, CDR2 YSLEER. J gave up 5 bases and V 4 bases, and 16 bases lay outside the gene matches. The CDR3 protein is CASSPTGTGDRVDEQYF. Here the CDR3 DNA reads TGCGCCAGCAGCCCAACCGGGACAGGCGATCGGGTTGACGAGCAGTACTTC.

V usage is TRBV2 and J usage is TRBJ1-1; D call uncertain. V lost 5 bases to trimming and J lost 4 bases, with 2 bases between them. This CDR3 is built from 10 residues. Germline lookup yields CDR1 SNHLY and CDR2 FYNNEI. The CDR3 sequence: CASSLTEAFF. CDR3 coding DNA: TGTGCCAGCAGTCTCACTGAAGCTTTCTTT.

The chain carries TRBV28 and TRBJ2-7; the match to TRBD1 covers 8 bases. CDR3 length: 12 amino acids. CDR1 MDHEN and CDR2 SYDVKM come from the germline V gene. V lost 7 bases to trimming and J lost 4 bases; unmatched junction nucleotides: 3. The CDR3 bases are TGTGCCAGCAATTACAGGGGGTACGAGCAGTACTTC. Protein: CASNYRGYEQYF. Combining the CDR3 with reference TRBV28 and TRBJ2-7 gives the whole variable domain DVKVTQSSRYLVKRTGEKVFLECVQDMDHENMFWYRQDPGLGLRLIYFSYDVKMKEKGDIPEGYSVSREKKERFSLILESASTNQTSMYLCASNYRGYEQYFGPGTRLTVT.

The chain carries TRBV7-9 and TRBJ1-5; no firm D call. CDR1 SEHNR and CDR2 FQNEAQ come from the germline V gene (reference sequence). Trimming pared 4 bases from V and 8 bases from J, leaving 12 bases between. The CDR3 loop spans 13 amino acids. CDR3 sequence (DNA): TGTGCCAGCAGCTGGGAGGGCTTTGAGCCCCAGCATTTT. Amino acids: CASSWEGFEPQHF.

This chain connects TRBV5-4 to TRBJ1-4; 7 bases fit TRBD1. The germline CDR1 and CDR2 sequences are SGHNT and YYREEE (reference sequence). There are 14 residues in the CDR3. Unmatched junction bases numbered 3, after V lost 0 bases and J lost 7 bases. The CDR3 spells CASSLAGGIEKLFF. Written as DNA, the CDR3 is TGTGCCAGCAGCTTGGCAGGGGGTATTGAAAAACTGTTTTTT.

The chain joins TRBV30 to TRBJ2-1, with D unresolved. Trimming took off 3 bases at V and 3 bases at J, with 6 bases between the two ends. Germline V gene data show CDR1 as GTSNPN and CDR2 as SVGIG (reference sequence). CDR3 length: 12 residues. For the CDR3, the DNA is TGTGCCTGGAGCCCTAACTACAATGAGCAGTTCTTC. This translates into CAWSPNYNEQFF.

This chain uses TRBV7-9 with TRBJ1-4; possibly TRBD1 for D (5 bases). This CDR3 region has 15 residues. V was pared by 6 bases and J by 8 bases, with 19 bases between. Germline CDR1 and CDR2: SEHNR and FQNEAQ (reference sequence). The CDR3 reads CASSPKGPDSEKLFF. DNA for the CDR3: TGTGCCAGCAGTCCCAAGGGTCCCGACAGCGAAAAACTGTTTTTT.

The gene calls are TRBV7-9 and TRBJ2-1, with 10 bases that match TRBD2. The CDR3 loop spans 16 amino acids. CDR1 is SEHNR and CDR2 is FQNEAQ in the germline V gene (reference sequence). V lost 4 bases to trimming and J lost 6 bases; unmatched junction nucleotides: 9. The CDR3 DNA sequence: TGTGCCAGCAGCTCTCACCTAGCGGGAGAAGGCAATGAGCAGTTCTTC. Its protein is CASSSHLAGEGNEQFF.